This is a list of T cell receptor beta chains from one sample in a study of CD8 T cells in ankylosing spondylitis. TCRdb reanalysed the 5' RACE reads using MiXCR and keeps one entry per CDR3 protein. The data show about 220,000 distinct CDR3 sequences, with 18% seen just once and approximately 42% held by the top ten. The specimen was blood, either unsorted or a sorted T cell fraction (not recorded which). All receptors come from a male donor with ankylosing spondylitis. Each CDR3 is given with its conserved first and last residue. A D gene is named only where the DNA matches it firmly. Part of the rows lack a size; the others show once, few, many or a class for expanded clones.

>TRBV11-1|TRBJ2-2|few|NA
TGTGCCAGCAGCCCGCCGAACCCTCTAGGCCCGAACACCGGGGAGCTGTTTTTT
CASSPPNPLGPNTGELFF
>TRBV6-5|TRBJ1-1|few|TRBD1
TGTGCCAGCAGTTCGACAGGGGGCTTTGACTTACCGAACACTGAAGCTTTCTTT
CASSSTGGFDLPNTEAFF
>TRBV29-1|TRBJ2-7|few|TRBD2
TGCAGCGTGGGGACTAGCGGGAGAGAGCAGTACTTC
CSVGTSGREQYF
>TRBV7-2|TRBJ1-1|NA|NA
TGTGCCAGCAGCCCCACCCGGGGGAGAGGCACTGAAGCTTTCTTT
CASSPTRGRGTEAFF
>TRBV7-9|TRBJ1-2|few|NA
TGTGCCAGCAGCTTGTCAGTGGATGGCTACACCTTC
CASSLSVDGYTF
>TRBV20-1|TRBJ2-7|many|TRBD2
TGCAGTGCACGAAGTGGGACTAGCGGGTACAGGGGGAACTACGAGCAGTACTTC
CSARSGTSGYRGNYEQYF
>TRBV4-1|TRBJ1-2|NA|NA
TGCGCCAGCAGCCAAGAGCAGGCCTCTAACTATGGCTACACCTTC
CASSQEQASNYGYTF
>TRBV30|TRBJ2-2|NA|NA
TGTGCCTGGAGGTTAATCTCCGGGGACACCGGGGAGCTGTTTTTT
CAWRLISGDTGELFF
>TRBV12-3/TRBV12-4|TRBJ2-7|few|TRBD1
TGTGCCAGCTGGGGACAGGGGGCGGGCGAGCAGTACTTC
CASWGQGAGEQYF
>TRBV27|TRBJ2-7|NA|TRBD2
TGTGCCAGCAGCCCGACGCCTAGCGGTTCCTACGAGCAGTACTTC
CASSPTPSGSYEQYF
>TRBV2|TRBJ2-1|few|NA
TGTGCCAGCAGTGAACCGGGACCCCTTTACAATGAGCAGTTCTTC
CASSEPGPLYNEQFF
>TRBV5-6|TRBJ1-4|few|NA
TGTGCCAGCAGCTGGGGAAAGCCTCTGGGGAAGGAAAAACTGTTTTTT
CASSWGKPLGKEKLFF
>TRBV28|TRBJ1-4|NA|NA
TGTGCCAGCAGTTTATTCCCGGGGTCTGCTGGTGAAAAACTGTTTTTT
CASSLFPGSAGEKLFF
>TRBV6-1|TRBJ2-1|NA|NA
TGTGCCAGCAGTGAGTGGCAAGAGCAGTTCTTC
CASSEWQEQFF
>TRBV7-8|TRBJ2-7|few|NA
TGTGCCAGCAGCTTAGTGGGTTCTAGCTCCTACGAGCAGTACTTC
CASSLVGSSSYEQYF
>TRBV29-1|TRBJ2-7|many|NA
TGCAGCGTTGACGAGGGGGGCGAGGCTCCCTACGAGCAGTACTTC
CSVDEGGEAPYEQYF
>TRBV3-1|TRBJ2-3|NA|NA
TGTGCCAGCAGCCTTCGGGACATTCGCACAGATACGCAGTATTTT
CASSLRDIRTDTQYF
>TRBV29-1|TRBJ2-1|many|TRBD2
TGCAGCAAAATAGCGGGACATAGCAATGAGCAGTTCTTC
CSKIAGHSNEQFF
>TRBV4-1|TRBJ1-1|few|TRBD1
TGCGCCAGCAGCCACCCCGGGACAGGGAACACTGAAGCTTTCTTT
CASSHPGTGNTEAFF
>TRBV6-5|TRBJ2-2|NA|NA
NA
CASSYGPSTGELFFF
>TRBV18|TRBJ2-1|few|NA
TGTGCCAGCTCCCCAGACTTCAATACTAATGAGCAGTTCTTC
CASSPDFNTNEQFF
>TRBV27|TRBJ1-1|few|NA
TGTGCCAGCAGTCCCGGGTTGTACAACACTGAAGCTTTCTTT
CASSPGLYNTEAFF
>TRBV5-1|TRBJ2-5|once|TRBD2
TGCGCCAGCAGCCCTAGCGGGAGCGAAGAGACCCAGTACTTC
CASSPSGSEETQYF
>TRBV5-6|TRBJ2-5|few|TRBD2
TGTGCCAGCAGCTTGGTGCCAGCGGGAGAGGCGGAGACCCAGTACTTC
CASSLVPAGEAETQYF
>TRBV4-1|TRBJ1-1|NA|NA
TGCGCCAGCAGCCAAGGCTGGGGTTCCGTGAACACTGAAGCTTTCTTT
CASSQGWGSVNTEAFF
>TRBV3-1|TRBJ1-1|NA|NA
TGTGCCAGCAGCCCACGGGGGGCCCTCGGGGTTACTGAAGCTTTCTTT
CASSPRGALGVTEAFF
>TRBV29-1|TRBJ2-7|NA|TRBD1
TGCAGCGTTGAAGATGGTATCGACCGGGACAGGGCGACCTACGAGCAGTACTTC
CSVEDGIDRDRATYEQYF
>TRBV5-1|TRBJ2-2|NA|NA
TGCGCCAGCAGCCAGTCCACACGGGGCTGGAGCGGGGAGCTGTTTTTT
CASSQSTRGWSGELFF
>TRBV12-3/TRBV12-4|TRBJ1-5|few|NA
TGTGCCAGCAGTCCGTCCCGGGACATTAGCAATCAGCCCCAGCATTTT
CASSPSRDISNQPQHF
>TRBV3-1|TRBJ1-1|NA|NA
TGTGCCAGCAGTCCCCTAGGGATCACTGAAGCTTTCTTT
CASSPLGITEAFF
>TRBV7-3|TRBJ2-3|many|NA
TGTGCCAGCAGCTTAATACAGGGAGTAGATACGCAGTATTTT
CASSLIQGVDTQYF
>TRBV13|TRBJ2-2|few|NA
TGTGCCAGCAGTTCCGACGTGCTAGCACCGACCGGGGAGCTGTTTTTT
CASSSDVLAPTGELFF
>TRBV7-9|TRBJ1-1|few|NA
TGTGCCGGCAGCCCCGGGGTGAGCCCGAACACTGAAGCTTTCTTT
CAGSPGVSPNTEAFF
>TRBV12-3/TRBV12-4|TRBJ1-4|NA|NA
TGTGCCAGCAGCCCTCGTTCGGGGGCGGGTGAAAAACTGTTTTTT
CASSPRSGAGEKLFF
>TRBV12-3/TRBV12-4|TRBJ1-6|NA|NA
TGTGCCAGCAGCCAGGACAGACCCTCACCCCTCCACTTT
CASSQDRPSPLHF
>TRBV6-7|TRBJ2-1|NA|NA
TGTGCCAGCAGTGGATCCGGGCAACGTCGTAATGAGCAGTTCTTC
CASSGSGQRRNEQFF
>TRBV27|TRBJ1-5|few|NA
TGTGCCAGCAGTCCACGGGCGAATCAGCCCCAGCATTTT
CASSPRANQPQHF
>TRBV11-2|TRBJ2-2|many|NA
TGTGCCAGCAGCTCTCGAGGGACCGGGGAGCTGTTTTTT
CASSSRGTGELFF
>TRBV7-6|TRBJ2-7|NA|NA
TGTGCCAGCAGCTTCCCCCCCCAGGAAGAGCAGTACTTC
CASSFPPQEEQYF
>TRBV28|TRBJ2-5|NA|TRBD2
TGTGCCAGCAGTTCTCGGGGGGTGGAGACCCAGTACTTC
CASSSRGVETQYF
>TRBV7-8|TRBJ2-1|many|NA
TGTGCCAGCAGCCCTCTAGGGGGGGTGTTAGCTATCACGAATGAGCAGTTCTTC
CASSPLGGVLAITNEQFF
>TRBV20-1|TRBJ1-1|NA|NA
TGCAGTGCGGGAGGACTTCTGAACACTGAAGCTTTCTTT
CSAGGLLNTEAFF
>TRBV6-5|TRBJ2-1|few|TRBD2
TGTGCCAGCAGTTACTCTCTAGCGGGGGGGGACAATGAGCAGTTCTTC
CASSYSLAGGDNEQFF
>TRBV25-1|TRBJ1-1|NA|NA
TGTGCCAGCAGTTACGGTTCCGGGACTGAAGCTTTCTTT
CASSYGSGTEAFF